In this sample, the clone carrying this T cell receptor (beta chain) turned up a few times. The antigen is unknown. These data are taken from a study of T cells in Graves' hyperthyroidism and ophthalmopathy. Study outcomes and limitations: Clonotypes that were expanded in thyroid above 0.001 mostly appeared in blood too.

Amplified TCR beta CDR3 regions came from RNA transcripts. HTBI primers were employed in a first-round RT-PCR of the TCR CDR3. TCRdb reanalysed the multiplex PCR reads using MiXCR and keeps one entry per CDR3 protein. This sample has hundreds of thousands of distinct CDR3 sequences, with roughly 14% found just once. The CDR3 contains 14 residues. The V end lost 1 base, the J end lost 8 bases, and 11 bases lay between the germline ends. Germline lookup yields CDR1 MNHNS and CDR2 SASEGT. The sequencing sample was made of blood. The chain carries TRBV6-1 and TRBJ1-4; D gene uncertain. The source is a young man with Graves' ophthalmopathy. CDR3 loop: CASSEVSQEEKLFF. CDR3 bases: TGTGCCAGCAGTGAAGTCTCCCAGGAGGAAAAACTGTTTTTT.